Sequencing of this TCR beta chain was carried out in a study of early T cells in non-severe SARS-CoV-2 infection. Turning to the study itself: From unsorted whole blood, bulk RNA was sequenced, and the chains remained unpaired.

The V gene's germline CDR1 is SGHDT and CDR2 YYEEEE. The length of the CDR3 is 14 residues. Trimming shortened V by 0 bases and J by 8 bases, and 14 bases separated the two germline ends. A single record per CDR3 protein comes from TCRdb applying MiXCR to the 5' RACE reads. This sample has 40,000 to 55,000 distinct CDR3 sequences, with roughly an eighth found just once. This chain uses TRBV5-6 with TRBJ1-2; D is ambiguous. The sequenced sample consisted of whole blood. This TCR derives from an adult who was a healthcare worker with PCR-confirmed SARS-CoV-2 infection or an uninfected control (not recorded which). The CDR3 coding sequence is TGTGCCAGCAGCTTGGGGAAAAGGAATTCCGGCTACACCTTC. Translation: CASSLGKRNSGYTF.